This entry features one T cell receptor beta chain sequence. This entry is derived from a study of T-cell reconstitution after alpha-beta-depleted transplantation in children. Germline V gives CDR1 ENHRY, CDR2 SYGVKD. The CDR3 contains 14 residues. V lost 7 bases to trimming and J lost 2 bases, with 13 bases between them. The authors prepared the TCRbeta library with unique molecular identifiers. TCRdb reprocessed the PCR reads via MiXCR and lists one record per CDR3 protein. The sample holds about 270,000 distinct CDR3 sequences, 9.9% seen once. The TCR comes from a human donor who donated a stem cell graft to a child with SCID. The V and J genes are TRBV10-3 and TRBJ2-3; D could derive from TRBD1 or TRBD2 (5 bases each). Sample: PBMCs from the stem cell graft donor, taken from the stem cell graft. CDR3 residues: CAIMTGPSTDTQYF. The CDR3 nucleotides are TGTGCCATCATGACGGGGCCCTCCACAGATACGCAGTATTTT.